Listed below are T cell receptor beta chains from one sample, sequenced in a study of blood T cell repertoires in COVID-19. This table comes from immunoSEQ multiplex PCR, and its TCRdb copy is limited to in-frame clones, with some not included. The table lists some 350,000 clones, around four fifths of them singletons. The sequenced sample consisted of peripheral blood. Receptor source: a man aged 30 to 39 with active or convalescent COVID-19. CDR3s include the opening cysteine and the closing phenylalanine or tryptophan.

cdr3_aa: CASSETQYF
v_call: TRBV27
j_call: TRBJ2-5

cdr3_aa: CASSSSSGQPWDTQYF
v_call: TRBV5-4
j_call: TRBJ2-3

cdr3_aa: CASSSTHNEPGQYSGANVLTF
v_call: TRBV28
j_call: TRBJ2-6

cdr3_aa: CASSPDRDSNQPQHF
v_call: TRBV6-2/TRBV6-3
j_call: TRBJ1-5

cdr3_aa: CASSDLTGYSNQPQHF
v_call: TRBV6-4
j_call: TRBJ1-5

cdr3_aa: CASSPSRGNTEAFF
v_call: TRBV11-3
j_call: TRBJ1-1

cdr3_aa: CASFLVGIRTEAFF
v_call: TRBV18
j_call: TRBJ1-1

cdr3_aa: CASSPGLAGGRYNEQFF
v_call: TRBV4-3
j_call: TRBJ2-1

cdr3_aa: CASSLWRELSSYNEQFF
v_call: TRBV28
j_call: TRBJ2-1

cdr3_aa: CASSLQGSNTEAFF
v_call: TRBV7-9
j_call: TRBJ1-1

cdr3_aa: CAWSVQGKLFF
v_call: TRBV30
j_call: TRBJ1-4

cdr3_aa: CASSLGSSGTDTQYF
v_call: TRBV5-1
j_call: TRBJ2-3

cdr3_aa: CATSTSGGNGQPQHF
v_call: TRBV15
j_call: TRBJ1-5

cdr3_aa: CAGGQGATKRTNEKLFF
v_call: TRBV30
j_call: TRBJ1-4

cdr3_aa: CAWDRVDNSPLHF
v_call: TRBV30
j_call: TRBJ1-6

cdr3_aa: CASSLGPQNPGEQYF
v_call: TRBV7-6
j_call: TRBJ2-7

cdr3_aa: CASSLEQVTQYF
v_call: TRBV11-2
j_call: TRBJ2-3

cdr3_aa: CASSYGGQGSSETQYF
v_call: TRBV6-2/TRBV6-3
j_call: TRBJ2-5

cdr3_aa: CASSLEGRGPQHF
v_call: TRBV18
j_call: TRBJ1-5

cdr3_aa: CAWSAMRTDTQYF
v_call: TRBV30
j_call: TRBJ2-3

cdr3_aa: CASSYSGQVNSPLHF
v_call: TRBV6-5
j_call: TRBJ1-6

cdr3_aa: CASSPGQVSTDTQYF
v_call: TRBV4-1
j_call: TRBJ2-3

cdr3_aa: CASSQDRSYGYTF
v_call: TRBV3-1/TRBV3-2
j_call: TRBJ1-2

cdr3_aa: CASSHGRGTASYEQYF
v_call: TRBV4-3
j_call: TRBJ2-7

cdr3_aa: CASSLALGGPLEPLHF
v_call: TRBV7-9
j_call: TRBJ1-6

cdr3_aa: CASSQGSRGGVLTQYF
v_call: TRBV4-1
j_call: TRBJ2-5

cdr3_aa: CASSERGVIVKEQFF
v_call: TRBV2
j_call: TRBJ2-1

cdr3_aa: CASSIAGGPTDTQYF
v_call: TRBV19
j_call: TRBJ2-3

cdr3_aa: CASARQGIALNEQFF
v_call: TRBV19
j_call: TRBJ2-1

cdr3_aa: CASRSRLAKNIQYF
v_call: TRBV2
j_call: TRBJ2-4

cdr3_aa: CSVVGQRDPYEQYF
v_call: TRBV29-1
j_call: TRBJ2-7

cdr3_aa: CASSPQRGLDTQYF
v_call: TRBV28
j_call: TRBJ2-3

cdr3_aa: CASSFPGRGSGNTIYF
v_call: TRBV7-7
j_call: TRBJ1-3

cdr3_aa: CASSQDRVIGVPYEQYF
v_call: TRBV4-2
j_call: TRBJ2-7

cdr3_aa: CASRQTRIPYNEQFF
v_call: TRBV6-5
j_call: TRBJ2-1

cdr3_aa: CASSLGSGGFKNYGYTF
v_call: TRBV28
j_call: TRBJ1-2

cdr3_aa: CASRGSGNPPYEQYF
v_call: TRBV6-5
j_call: TRBJ2-7

cdr3_aa: CASSLSLDRSIRASSTDTQYF
v_call: TRBV7-6
j_call: TRBJ2-3

cdr3_aa: CAWRPLDREGNGYTF
v_call: TRBV30
j_call: TRBJ1-2

cdr3_aa: CASSISEPGELFF
v_call: TRBV19
j_call: TRBJ2-2

cdr3_aa: CASSVAGTSTDTQYF
v_call: TRBV9
j_call: TRBJ2-3

cdr3_aa: CASSQESGGSPYEQYF
v_call: TRBV3-1/TRBV3-2
j_call: TRBJ2-7

cdr3_aa: CASSLALGRAGVENEQFF
v_call: TRBV7-9
j_call: TRBJ2-1

cdr3_aa: CASSLAGREQYF
v_call: TRBV9
j_call: TRBJ2-7

cdr3_aa: CASSFDFNEKLFF
v_call: TRBV5-4
j_call: TRBJ1-4

cdr3_aa: CASSMERMEEAFF
v_call: TRBV19
j_call: TRBJ1-1

cdr3_aa: CASRPTTSGPYNEQFF
v_call: TRBV28
j_call: TRBJ2-1

cdr3_aa: CASSFSPGQGSEAFF
v_call: TRBV5-1
j_call: TRBJ1-1

cdr3_aa: CASTPGQGYGYTF
v_call: TRBV19
j_call: TRBJ1-2

cdr3_aa: CASVPPWRGPMNTEAFF
v_call: TRBV12-5
j_call: TRBJ1-1

cdr3_aa: CASSYLAGGEQFF
v_call: TRBV7-2
j_call: TRBJ2-1

cdr3_aa: CASSGSSYNSPLHF
v_call: TRBV6-2/TRBV6-3
j_call: TRBJ1-6

cdr3_aa: CASSLNTGDGYTF
v_call: TRBV7-3
j_call: TRBJ1-2